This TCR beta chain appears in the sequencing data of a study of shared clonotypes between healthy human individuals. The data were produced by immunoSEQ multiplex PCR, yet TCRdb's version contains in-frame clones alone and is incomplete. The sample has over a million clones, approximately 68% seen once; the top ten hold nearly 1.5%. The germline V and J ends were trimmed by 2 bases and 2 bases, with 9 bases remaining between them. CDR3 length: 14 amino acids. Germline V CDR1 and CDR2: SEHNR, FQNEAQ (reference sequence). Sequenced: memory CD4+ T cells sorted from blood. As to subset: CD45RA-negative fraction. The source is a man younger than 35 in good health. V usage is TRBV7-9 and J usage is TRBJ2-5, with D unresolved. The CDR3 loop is CASSLRSNQETQYF. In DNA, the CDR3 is TGTGCCAGCAGCTTACGTTCGAATCAAGAGACCCAGTACTTC.